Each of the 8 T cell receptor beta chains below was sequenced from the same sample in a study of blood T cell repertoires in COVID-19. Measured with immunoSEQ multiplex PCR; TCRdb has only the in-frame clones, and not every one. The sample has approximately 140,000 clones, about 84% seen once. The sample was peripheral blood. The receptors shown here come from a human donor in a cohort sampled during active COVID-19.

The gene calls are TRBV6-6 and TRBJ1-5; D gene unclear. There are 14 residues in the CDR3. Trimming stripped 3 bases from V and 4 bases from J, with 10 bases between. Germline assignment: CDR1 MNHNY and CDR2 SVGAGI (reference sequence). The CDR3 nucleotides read TGTGCCAGCAGTTATCTGGGCGGGAATCAGCCCCAGCATTTT. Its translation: CASSYLGGNQPQHF.

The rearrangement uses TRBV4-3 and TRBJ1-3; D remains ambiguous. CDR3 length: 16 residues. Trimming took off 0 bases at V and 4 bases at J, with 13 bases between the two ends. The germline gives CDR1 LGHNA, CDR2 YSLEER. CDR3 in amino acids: CASSQDWAGGGNTIYF. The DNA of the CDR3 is TGCGCCAGCAGCCAAGATTGGGCCGGAGGAGGAAACACCATATATTTT.

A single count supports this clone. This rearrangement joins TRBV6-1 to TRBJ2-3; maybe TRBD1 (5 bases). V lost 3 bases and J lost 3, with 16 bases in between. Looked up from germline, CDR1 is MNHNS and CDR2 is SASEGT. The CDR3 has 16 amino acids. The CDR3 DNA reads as TGTGCCAGCAGTGAGCGTGCGCAGGGTAGGACAGATACGCAGTATTTT. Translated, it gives CASSERAQGRTDTQYF.

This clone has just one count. CDR3 loop: CASSPEGEGNQPQHF. CDR3 nucleotide sequence: TGCGCCAGCAGCCCTGAGGGTGAGGGCAATCAGCCCCAGCATTTT. The chain links TRBV5-1 to TRBJ1-5; the D is unclear. Germline V gene sequence: CDR1 SGHRS, CDR2 YFSETQ. V was clipped by 4 bases and J by 2 bases, with 13 bases between them. CDR3 length: 15 residues.

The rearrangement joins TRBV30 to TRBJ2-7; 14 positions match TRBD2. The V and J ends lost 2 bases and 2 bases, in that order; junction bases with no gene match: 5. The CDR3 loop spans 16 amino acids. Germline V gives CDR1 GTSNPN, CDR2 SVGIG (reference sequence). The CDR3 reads CAWSIGTSGGAYEQYF. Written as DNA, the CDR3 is TGTGCCTGGAGTATCGGGACTAGCGGGGGTGCCTACGAGCAGTACTTC.

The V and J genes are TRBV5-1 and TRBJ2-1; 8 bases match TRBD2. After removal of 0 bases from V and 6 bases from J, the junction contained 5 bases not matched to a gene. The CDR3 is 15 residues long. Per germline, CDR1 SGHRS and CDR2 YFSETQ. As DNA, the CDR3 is TGCGCCAGCAGCTTGGACGGGGGGGAGTTCAATGAGCAGTTCTTC. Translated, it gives CASSLDGGEFNEQFF. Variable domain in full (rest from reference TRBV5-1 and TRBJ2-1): KAGVTQTPRYLIKTRGQQVTLSCSPISGHRSVSWYQQTPGQGLQFLFEYFSETQRNKGNFPGRFSGRQFSNSRSEMNVSTLELGDSALYLCASSLDGGEFNEQFFGPGTRLTVL.

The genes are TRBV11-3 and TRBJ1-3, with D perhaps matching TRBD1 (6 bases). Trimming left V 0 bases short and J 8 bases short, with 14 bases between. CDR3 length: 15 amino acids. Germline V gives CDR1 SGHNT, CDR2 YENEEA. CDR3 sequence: CASSLDGRGWDTIYF. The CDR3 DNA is TGTGCCAGCAGCTTAGATGGCAGGGGATGGGACACCATATATTTT.

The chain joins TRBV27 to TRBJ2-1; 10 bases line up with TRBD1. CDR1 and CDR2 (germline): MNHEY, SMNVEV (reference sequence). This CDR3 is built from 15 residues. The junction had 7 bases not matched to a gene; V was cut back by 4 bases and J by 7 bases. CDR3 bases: TGTGCCAGCAGTTGGGCCGGGACAGGGGAAAATGAGCAGTTCTTC. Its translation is CASSWAGTGENEQFF.